The rows below give T cell receptor beta chains drawn from one sample of a study of human thymus T cells. The data were produced by immunoSEQ multiplex PCR, yet TCRdb's version contains in-frame clones alone and is incomplete. Of some 120,000 clones detected, 90% to 95% appear once; the ten largest clones hold 0.02% to 0.03%. Sequencing was performed on thymus tissue. The origin of the receptors is a boy younger than two with a congenital heart defect but otherwise immunologically healthy. The CDR3 runs from the conserved cysteine through the conserved F or W. The D gene is left open where the match is weak. Clone size is given for some rows only: seen once, a few or many times, or a class if the clone is expanded.

clone size	V gene	D gene	J gene	CDR3 DNA	CDR3 protein
once	TRBV4-1	TRBD2	TRBJ2-1	TGCGCCAGCAGCCCTCTAGCGGGGGGCGCCATACAGGACAATGAGCAGTTCTTC	CASSPLAGGAIQDNEQFF
NA	TRBV7-2	NA	TRBJ2-1	TGTGCCAGCAGCTTAGACGGGAGCTCCTACAATGAGCAGTTCTTC	CASSLDGSSYNEQFF
NA	TRBV5-4	TRBD1	TRBJ2-7	TGTGCCAGCAGCTTGGGGCGGAAACAGGGGGGCTTCTACGAGCAGTACTTC	CASSLGRKQGGFYEQYF
few	TRBV14	NA	TRBJ1-1	TGTGCCAGCAGCCAAGATCGAGGGCCTCTAAACACTGAAGCTTTCTTT	CASSQDRGPLNTEAFF
once	TRBV18	NA	TRBJ1-3	TGTGCCAGCTCACCATGCAACGTAGATCAACGAGGAAACACCATATATTTT	CASSPCNVDQRGNTIYF
NA	TRBV7-8	NA	TRBJ2-1	TGTGCCAGCAGCTTAGGAGAGGGACGCAATGAGCAGTTCTTC	CASSLGEGRNEQFF
NA	TRBV5-4	TRBD1	TRBJ1-3	TGTGCCAGCAGCCAAAAGGAGAGACAGGGGAGCTCTGGAAACACCATATATTTT	CASSQKERQGSSGNTIYF
NA	TRBV19	TRBD1	TRBJ1-2	TGTGCCAGTAAGGACAGGAACTATGGCTACACCTTC	CASKDRNYGYTF
NA	TRBV7-8	NA	TRBJ2-7	TGTGCCAGCAGCTTAGCCCCTCTTTCGGCCTACGAGCAGTACTTC	CASSLAPLSAYEQYF
NA	TRBV28	TRBD1	TRBJ2-7	TGTGCCAGCAGTTTCAGGGGGCTTACCTACGAGCAGTACTTC	CASSFRGLTYEQYF
NA	TRBV14	NA	TRBJ1-2	TGTGCCAGCAGCCTCCAAAGTCGGGACCGTCGAGGCTACACCTTC	CASSLQSRDRRGYTF
NA	TRBV2	NA	TRBJ1-4	TGTGCCAGCATGCAGTCAGCAACTAATGAAAAACTGTTTTTT	CASMQSATNEKLFF
NA	TRBV27	NA	TRBJ1-1	TGTGCCAGCAGTTTCCAGGGAAGAGACACTGAAGCTTTCTTT	CASSFQGRDTEAFF
NA	TRBV20-1	NA	TRBJ2-3	TGCAGTGCTAGAATCGGAGATACGCAGTATTTT	CSARIGDTQYF
NA	TRBV4-3	TRBD2	TRBJ2-1	TGCGCCAGCAGCCAAGGGACTAGCGGGGGGGATACCACCTACAATGAGCAGTTCTTC	CASSQGTSGGDTTYNEQFF
NA	TRBV9	TRBD2	TRBJ2-3	TGTGCCAGCAGCCCCCGGAGTACTAGCGGTCAATACCCAGATACGCAGTATTTT	CASSPRSTSGQYPDTQYF
NA	TRBV20-1	TRBD1	TRBJ1-4	TGCAGTGCGCACAGGGGTGAAAAACTGTTTTTT	CSAHRGEKLFF
NA	TRBV4-3	NA	TRBJ1-4	TGCGCCAGCAGCCAAGATCGCTCCAGGGGTAAGGGTATAGGAGAAAAACTGTTTTTT	CASSQDRSRGKGIGEKLFF
once	TRBV19	TRBD2	TRBJ2-5	TGTGCCAGTAGTAGGCGGGGGGGCTCGGAGACCCAGTACTTC	CASSRRGGSETQYF
NA	TRBV4-3	NA	TRBJ2-5	TGCGCCAGCAGCCAAGGGGCTGGTGAAGAGACCCAGTACTTC	CASSQGAGEETQYF
once	TRBV15	NA	TRBJ1-5	TGTGCCACTCGGAGCCACAATCAGCCCCAGCATTTT	CATRSHNQPQHF
once	TRBV7-2	TRBD2	TRBJ2-3	TGTGCCAGCAGCCTCCATCCGGGGGGAGAGTCAGATACGCAGTATTTT	CASSLHPGGESDTQYF
NA	TRBV2	TRBD1	TRBJ1-3	TGTGCCAGCAGTGAAGCGCTTCTCGGACAGGTTGGAAACACCATATATTTT	CASSEALLGQVGNTIYF
NA	TRBV4-3	NA	TRBJ2-1	TGCGCCAGCAGCCAAGATAGCAGGGGCAATGAGCAGTTCTTC	CASSQDSRGNEQFF
NA	TRBV6-6	NA	TRBJ2-7	TGTGCCAGCAGTTGGGGGACTTTGGGGGTCTCCGAGCAGTACTTC	CASSWGTLGVSEQYF
NA	TRBV11-2	TRBD1	TRBJ1-2	TGTGCCAGCAGCTTCCGACAGGGGGACTTTACTAACTATGGCTACACCTTC	CASSFRQGDFTNYGYTF
NA	TRBV28	TRBD2	TRBJ2-5	TGTGCCAGCAGCCCCTACGAGACTAGCGGGGGGCTCCTAAAAGAGACCCAGTACTTC	CASSPYETSGGLLKETQYF
NA	TRBV7-2	TRBD1	TRBJ1-2	TGTGCCAGCAGCTTAGACCAGACAGGGGTGAATCATGGCTACACCTTC	CASSLDQTGVNHGYTF
NA	TRBV7-3	NA	TRBJ2-3	TGTGCCAGCAGCTTAGCATTCGCAGATACGCAGTATTTT	CASSLAFADTQYF
NA	TRBV11-2	TRBD2	TRBJ2-6	TGTGCCAGCAGCCAGACTAGCGGGGACCCGAGCTCTGGGGCCAACGTCCTGACTTTC	CASSQTSGDPSSGANVLTF
NA	TRBV28	NA	TRBJ1-2	TGTGCCAGCACCCCCCCTCCAAGGGATTATGGCTACACCTTC	CASTPPPRDYGYTF
NA	TRBV4-2	NA	TRBJ1-4	TGTGCCAGCAGCCAAGACCCGAGGCAGGGTAAGGAAAAACTGTTTTTT	CASSQDPRQGKEKLFF
NA	TRBV30	NA	TRBJ1-1	TGTGCCTCCTCCACTAAACAGGGAAGGACTGAAGCTTTCTTT	CASSTKQGRTEAFF